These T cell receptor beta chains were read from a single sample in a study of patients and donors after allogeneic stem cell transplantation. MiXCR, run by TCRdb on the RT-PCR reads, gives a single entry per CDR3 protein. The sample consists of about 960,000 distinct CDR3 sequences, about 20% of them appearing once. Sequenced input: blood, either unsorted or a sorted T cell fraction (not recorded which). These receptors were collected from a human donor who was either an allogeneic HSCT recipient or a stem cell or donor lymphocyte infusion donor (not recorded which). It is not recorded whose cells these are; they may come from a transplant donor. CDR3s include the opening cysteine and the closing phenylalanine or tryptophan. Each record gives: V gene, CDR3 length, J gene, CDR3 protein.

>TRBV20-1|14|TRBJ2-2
CSAWDRGSTGELFF
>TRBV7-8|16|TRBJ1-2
CASSRDEGGRYYGYTF
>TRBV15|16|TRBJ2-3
CATSREIAGTTDTQYF
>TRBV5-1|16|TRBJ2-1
CASSLEGLAGKNEQFF
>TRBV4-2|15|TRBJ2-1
CASSLGLGGANEQFF
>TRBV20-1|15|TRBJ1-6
CSAIRQTLQNSPLHF
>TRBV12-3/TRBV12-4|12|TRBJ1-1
CASSNTGVGAFF
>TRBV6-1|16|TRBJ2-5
CASSPPKAQPQETQYF
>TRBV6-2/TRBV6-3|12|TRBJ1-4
CATKTGGEKLFF
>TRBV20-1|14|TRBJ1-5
CSARAPQSLEPQHF
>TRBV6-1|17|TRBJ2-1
CASSIVMREPALNEQFF
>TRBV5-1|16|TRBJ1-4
CASSLLARQGGEKLFF
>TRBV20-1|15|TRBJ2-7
CSARPTTSGSYEQYF
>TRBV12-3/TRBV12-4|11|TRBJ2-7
CASRLGTSKYF
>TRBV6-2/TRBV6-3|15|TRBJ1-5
CASTSRGRAYQPQHF
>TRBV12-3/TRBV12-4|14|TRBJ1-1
CASNPDRGGTEAFF
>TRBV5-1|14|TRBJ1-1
CASSGTLLNTEAFF
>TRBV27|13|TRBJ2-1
CASSPTGYNEQFF
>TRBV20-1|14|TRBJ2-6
CSARDNSGANVLTF
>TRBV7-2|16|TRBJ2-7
CASSLVGLAPSYEQYF
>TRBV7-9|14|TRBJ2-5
CASSLVSTKETQYF
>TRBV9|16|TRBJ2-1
CASSVEGGGPYNEQFF
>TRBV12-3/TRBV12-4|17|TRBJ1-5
CASSTRQGGSSNQPQHF
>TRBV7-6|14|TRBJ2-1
CASSSMTSGRLQFF
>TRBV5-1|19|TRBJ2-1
CASRRSDRGFSSSYNEQFF
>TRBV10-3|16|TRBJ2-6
CAIKGELTAGANVLTF
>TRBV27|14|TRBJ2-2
CASSLIRSAGELFF
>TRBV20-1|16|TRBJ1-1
CSARDDARGWSSEAFF
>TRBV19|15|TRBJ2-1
CASRISGSSYNEQFF
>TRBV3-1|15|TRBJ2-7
CASSQDRERTYEQYF
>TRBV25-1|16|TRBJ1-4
CASSEGRSSTNEKLFF
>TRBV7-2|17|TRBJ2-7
CASSLAASGGARNEQYF
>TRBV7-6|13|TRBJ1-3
CASSPKGGNTIYF
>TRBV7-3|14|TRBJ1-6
CASSLDRDGPPLHF
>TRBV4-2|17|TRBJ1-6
CASSQDGRQGLNSPLHF
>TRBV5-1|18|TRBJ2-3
CASSFPNQREGETDTQYF
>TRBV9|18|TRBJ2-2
CASSASTPQGLVTGELFF
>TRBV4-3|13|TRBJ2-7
CASSQSDSYEQYF
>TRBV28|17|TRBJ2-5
CASSDPQGPGRSETQYF
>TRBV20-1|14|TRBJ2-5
CSARGQGVGETQYF
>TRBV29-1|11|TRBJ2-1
CPGLAVNEQFF
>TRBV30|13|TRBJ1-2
CAWSLGQGLGYTF
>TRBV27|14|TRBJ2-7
CASSSVRAPYEQYF
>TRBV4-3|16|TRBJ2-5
CASSQDAASGQETQYF
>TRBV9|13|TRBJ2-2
CASVRENTGELFF
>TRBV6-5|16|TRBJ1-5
CASSYSVPGGNQPQHF
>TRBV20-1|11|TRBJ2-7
CSASHSYEQYF
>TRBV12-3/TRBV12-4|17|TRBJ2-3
CASRPPGLAEFTDTQYF
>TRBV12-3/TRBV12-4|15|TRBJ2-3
CASKTSGQGPDTQYF
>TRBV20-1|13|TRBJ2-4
CSARRDAKNIQYF
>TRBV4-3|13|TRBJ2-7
CASSQDSWTEQYF
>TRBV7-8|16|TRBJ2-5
CASNLGRVGSQETQYF
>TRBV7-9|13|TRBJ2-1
CASSPTSGNEQFF
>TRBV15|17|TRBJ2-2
CATSNKTSGGNTGELFF